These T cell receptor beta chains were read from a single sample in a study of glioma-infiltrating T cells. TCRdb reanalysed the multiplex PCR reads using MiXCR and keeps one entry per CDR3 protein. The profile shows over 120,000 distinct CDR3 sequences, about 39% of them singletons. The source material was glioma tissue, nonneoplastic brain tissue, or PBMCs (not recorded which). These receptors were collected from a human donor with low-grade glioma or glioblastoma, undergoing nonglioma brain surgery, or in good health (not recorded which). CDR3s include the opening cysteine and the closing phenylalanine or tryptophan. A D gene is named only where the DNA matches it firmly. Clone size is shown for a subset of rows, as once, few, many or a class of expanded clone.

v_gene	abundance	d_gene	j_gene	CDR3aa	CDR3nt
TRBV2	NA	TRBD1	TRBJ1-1	CASCTSGQGNTEAFF	TGTGCCAGCTGTACTTCTGGACAGGGGAACACTGAAGCTTTCTTT
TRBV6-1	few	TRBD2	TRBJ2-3	CASSEAVAGWADTQYF	TGCGCCAGCAGTGAAGCCGTAGCGGGATGGGCGGATACGCAGTATTTT
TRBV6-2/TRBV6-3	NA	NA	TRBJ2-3	CASSYSGQPTDTQYF	TGTGCCAGCAGTTACTCAGGACAGCCCACAGATACGCAGTATTTT
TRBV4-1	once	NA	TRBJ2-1	CASSLLDEQFF	TGCGCCAGCAGCCTCCTAGATGAGCAGTTCTTC
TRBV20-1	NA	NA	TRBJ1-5	CSARDTSRTSNQPQHF	TGCAGTGCTAGAGATACGAGTAGAACTAGCAATCAGCCCCAGCATTTT
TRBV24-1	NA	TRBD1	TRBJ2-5	CATSDPTGGQETQYF	TGTGCCACCAGTGACCCCACAGGGGGACAAGAGACCCAGTACTTC
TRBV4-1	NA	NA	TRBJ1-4	CASSLSGTTTNEKLFF	TGCGCCAGCAGCCTCAGCGGAACTACAACTAATGAAAAACTGTTTTTT
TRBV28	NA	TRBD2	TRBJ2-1	CASSSSVRGSIYNEQFF	TGTGCCAGCAGTTCCTCCGTGCGCGGGAGTATCTACAATGAGCAGTTCTTC
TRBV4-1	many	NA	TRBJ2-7	CASSPKGDYEQYF	TGCGCCAGCAGCCCAAAGGGGGACTACGAGCAGTACTTC
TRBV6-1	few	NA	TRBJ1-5	CASSIGIQPQHF	TGTGCCAGCAGCATCGGGATCCAGCCCCAGCATTTT
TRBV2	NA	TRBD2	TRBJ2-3	CASSGQGGTDTQYF	TGTGCCAGCAGTGGGCAGGGAGGGACAGATACGCAGTATTTT
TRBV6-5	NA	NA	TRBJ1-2	CASSYGEQGLGGYTF	TGTGCCAGCAGTTACGGGGAACAGGGACTAGGCGGCTACACCTTC
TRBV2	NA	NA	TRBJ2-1	CASNEFRDNEQFF	TGTGCCAGCAATGAATTTAGGGACAATGAGCAGTTCTTC
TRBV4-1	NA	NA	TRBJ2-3	CASSQDRLGAGTDTQYF	TGCGCCAGCAGCCAAGATCGCTTGGGGGCCGGGACAGATACGCAGTATTTT
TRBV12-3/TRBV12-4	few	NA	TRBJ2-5	CASSLARQETQYF	TGTGCCAGCAGTTTGGCCAGACAAGAGACCCAGTACTTC
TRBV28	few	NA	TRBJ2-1	CASSEIDNEQFF	TGTGCCAGCAGTGAGATTGACAATGAGCAGTTCTTC
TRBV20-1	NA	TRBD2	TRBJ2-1	CSASSGSSYNEQFF	TGCAGTGCTTCTAGCGGGAGCTCCTACAATGAGCAGTTCTTC
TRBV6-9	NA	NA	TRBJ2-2	CASSYRGLTNTGELFF	TGTGCCAGCAGTTACCGGGGGCTAACCAACACCGGGGAGCTGTTTTTT
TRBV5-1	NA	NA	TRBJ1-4	CASAEGTTNEKLFF	TGCGCCAGCGCGGAGGGAACAACTAATGAAAAACTGTTTTTT
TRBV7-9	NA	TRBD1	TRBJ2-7	CASSWGQGSYEQYF	TGTGCCAGCAGCTGGGGACAGGGTTCCTACGAGCAGTACTTC
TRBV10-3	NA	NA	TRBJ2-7	CAISGRDRAYEQYF	TGTGCCATCAGTGGAAGGGACCGAGCCTACGAGCAGTACTTC
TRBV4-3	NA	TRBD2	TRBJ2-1	CASSQDPSGGYYNEQFF	TGCGCCAGCAGCCAAGACCCTAGCGGGGGGTACTACAATGAGCAGTTCTTC
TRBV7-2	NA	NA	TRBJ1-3	CASSLSRTSPFSGNTIYF	TGTGCCAGCAGTCTTTCAAGAACTTCTCCCTTCTCTGGAAACACCATATATTTT
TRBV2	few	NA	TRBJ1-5	CASKRDPNQPQHF	TGTGCCAGCAAGAGGGATCCCAATCAGCCCCAGCATTTT
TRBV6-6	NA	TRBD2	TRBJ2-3	CASSYPRYSTSGVTDTQYF	TGTGCCAGCAGTTACCCTCGATACTCAACTAGCGGGGTCACAGATACGCAGTATTTT
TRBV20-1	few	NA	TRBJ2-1	CSARGPVSYNEQFF	TGCAGTGCTAGAGGCCCTGTCTCCTACAATGAGCAGTTCTTC
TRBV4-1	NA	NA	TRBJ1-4	CASSQVRGEKLFF	TGCGCCAGCAGCCAAGTCAGGGGCGAAAAACTGTTTTTT